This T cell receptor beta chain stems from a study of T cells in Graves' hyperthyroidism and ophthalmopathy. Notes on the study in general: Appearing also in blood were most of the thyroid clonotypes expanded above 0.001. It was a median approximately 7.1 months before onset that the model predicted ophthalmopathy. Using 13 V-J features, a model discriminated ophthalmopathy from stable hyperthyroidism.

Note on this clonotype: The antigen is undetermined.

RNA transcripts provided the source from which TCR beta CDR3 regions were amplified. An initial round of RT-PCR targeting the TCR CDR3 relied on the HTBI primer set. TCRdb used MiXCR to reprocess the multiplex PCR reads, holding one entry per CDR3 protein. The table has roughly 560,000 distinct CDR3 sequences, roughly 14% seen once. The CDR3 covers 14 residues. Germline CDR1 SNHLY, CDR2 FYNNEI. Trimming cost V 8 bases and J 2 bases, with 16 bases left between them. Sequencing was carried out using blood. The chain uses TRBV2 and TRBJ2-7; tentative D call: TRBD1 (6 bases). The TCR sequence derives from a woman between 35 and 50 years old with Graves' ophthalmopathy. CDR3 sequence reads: CASDGRGQPYEQYF. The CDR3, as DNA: TGTGCCAGCGACGGTAGAGGACAGCCCTACGAGCAGTACTTC.